The 10 T cell receptor beta chains below come from one sample, sequenced in a study of early T cells in non-severe SARS-CoV-2 infection. Each CDR3 protein is one row after TCRdb ran MiXCR on the 5' RACE reads. The sample yields tens of thousands of distinct CDR3 sequences, around 4.6% seen once. The specimen was whole blood. Receptors were obtained from an adult who was a healthcare worker with PCR-confirmed SARS-CoV-2 infection or an uninfected control (not recorded which).

This chain links TRBV9 with TRBJ2-1; D might be TRBD1 (5 bases). The CDR3 length is 14 residues. The germline gives CDR1 SGDLS, CDR2 YYNGEE. Trimming removed 4 bases at V and 0 bases at J, with 8 bases between. In DNA, the CDR3 is TGTGCCAGCAGCACCCAGGGCTCCTACAATGAGCAGTTCTTC. It encodes CASSTQGSYNEQFF.

This clonotype was recorded many times. The chain is built from TRBV6-6 and TRBJ1-5, with 9 bases fitting TRBD1. CDR1 and CDR2 (germline): MNHNY, SVGAGI (reference sequence). The CDR3 is made up of 16 amino acids. With V trimmed by 4 bases and J by 6 bases, 10 bases remained unmatched. DNA for the CDR3: TGTGCCAGCAGTTTCGGGACAGGGAGGGTTAGTCAGCCCCAGCATTTT. Amino acids: CASSFGTGRVSQPQHF.

This clonotype was recorded at least ten times. The chain has TRBV7-9 and TRBJ2-1; perhaps TRBD2 as D (6 bases). V was cut by 2 bases and J by 1 base, with 12 bases left in between. The CDR3 spans 16 residues. Germline CDR1 reads SEHNR; CDR2 reads FQNEAQ (reference sequence). Here the CDR3 reads CASSLWGGASYNEQFF. CDR3 coding DNA: TGTGCCAGCAGCTTATGGGGCGGGGCTTCCTACAATGAGCAGTTCTTC.

V is TRBV20-1 and J is TRBJ2-5; 10 bases agree with TRBD2. CDR1 and CDR2 (germline): DFQATT, SNEGSKA (reference sequence). V gave up 0 bases and J gave up 0 bases; unmatched junction bases: 1. The CDR3 consists of 15 residues. CDR3 residues: CSARDGTSDQETQYF. CDR3 nucleotide sequence: TGCAGTGCTAGAGATGGGACTAGCGACCAAGAGACCCAGTACTTC.

This clonotype was seen at least ten times. The chain is built from TRBV2 and TRBJ2-3; perhaps TRBD1 as D (5 bases). Trimming shortened V by 4 bases and J by 5 bases, and 7 bases separated the two germline ends. The CDR3 loop spans 12 amino acids. Germline V gene lookup returns CDR1 SNHLY and CDR2 FYNNEI. CDR3 sequence reads: CASSADRDTQYF. The CDR3, as DNA: TGTGCCAGCAGTGCAGACAGAGATACGCAGTATTTT. The whole variable domain, filled in from reference TRBV2 and TRBJ2-3, reads EPEVTQTPSHQVTQMGQEVILRCVPISNHLYFYWYRQILGQKVEFLVSFYNNEISEKSEIFDDQFSVERPDGSNFTLKIRSTKLEDSAMYFCASSADRDTQYFGPGTRLTVL.

This clonotype was seen ten or more times. The rearrangement uses TRBV6-6 and TRBJ2-3; tentative D call: TRBD1 (6 bases). CDR1 MNHNY and CDR2 SVGAGI come from the germline V gene (reference sequence). The V and J ends lost 0 bases and 5 bases respectively, with 15 bases between them. The CDR3 runs to 16 residues. CDR3 amino acids: CASSYSISGGRDTQYF. CDR3 nucleotides: TGTGCCAGCAGTTACTCGATTAGTGGGGGCAGAGATACGCAGTATTTT.

At least ten counts were recorded for this clonotype. The chain couples TRBV11-2 to TRBJ2-1; D is unclear. The CDR3 consists of 12 residues. V was shortened by 4 bases and J by 10 bases, with 11 bases between the two germline ends. CDR1 SGHAT and CDR2 FQNNGV come from the germline V gene. CDR3 nucleotide sequence: TGTGCCAGCAGCTCCGACCTTGAGGAGCAGTTCTTC. Its translation is CASSSDLEEQFF.

Many counts were recorded for this clonotype. The gene calls are TRBV12-3 or TRBV12-4 and TRBJ2-7; the D gene is possibly TRBD1 (6 bases). Trimming pared 6 bases from V and 2 bases from J, leaving 11 bases between. This CDR3 contains 13 residues. The CDR3 sequence is CASRPTGPYEQYF. DNA for the CDR3: TGTGCCAGCAGGCCGACAGGACCCTACGAGCAGTACTTC.

This clonotype came up many times. The rearrangement links TRBV12-3 or TRBV12-4 to TRBJ2-5, with D perhaps given as TRBD1 or TRBD2 (5 bases each). Trimming removed 6 bases at V and 9 bases at J, with 14 bases between. The CDR3 sequence is 12 residues long. This chain's CDR3 is CASRPPEGPQYF. The CDR3, as DNA: TGTGCCAGCAGGCCTCCCGAGGGACCCCAGTACTTC.

The table lists this clonotype with a few counts. The V gene is TRBV7-2, the J gene TRBJ2-2; either TRBD1 or TRBD2 may fit D (5 bases each). Per the germline V gene, CDR1 is SGHTA and CDR2 is FQGNSA. V was clipped by 6 bases and J by 8 bases, with 19 bases between them. This CDR3 is built from 15 residues. CDR3 in amino acids: CASRRTFRGLGELFF. CDR3 DNA: TGTGCCAGCAGACGAACTTTTCGGGGCCTGGGGGAGCTGTTTTTT.